The clone carrying this T cell receptor (beta chain) turned up a few times. As yet, its antigen is unknown. Additional DNA sequences in this sample encode the identical CDR3. Expressed TCRB transcripts got sequenced, as all isolated RNA was reverse transcribed. Using immunoSEQ multiplex PCR, the repertoire was profiled, and TCRdb retains in-frame clones only, with some absent. The table records 500,000 to 800,000 clones, 12% of them present only once. The data were obtained in a study of beta chain features in type 1 diabetes. In the study overall: Researchers looked at some 99 million sorted cells across all samples.

Study-level results: When Type 1 diabetes patients were examined, their TCRB CDR3s proved moderately but significantly shorter in all four CD4+ subsets. Type 1 diabetes patients had fewer VDJ junction insertions and more deletions.

Looked up from germline, CDR1 is SNHLY and CDR2 is FYNNEI. The ends lost 6 bases at V and 2 bases at J; junction bases unmatched: 2. This CDR3 is 13 amino acids long. The sample taken for sequencing was naive CD4+ T cells from blood. The sequence came from a man in his thirties or forties with type 1 diabetes. The chain combines TRBV2 with TRBJ2-3; 7 bases match TRBD2. CDR3 sequence (DNA): TGTGCCAGCAGCGGACTAGTCACAGATACGCAGTATTTT. It encodes CASSGLVTDTQYF.